One sample yielded the 27 T cell receptor beta chains listed below, sequenced in a study of cytomegalovirus exposure and HLA in healthy donors. Repertoires were generated with immunoSEQ multiplex PCR, while TCRdb's copy carries only in-frame clones and drops some. The sample includes 110,000 to 150,000 clones, 70% to 90% of them seen just once. The sample was PBMCs. All receptors derive from a woman under 40 in good health and CMV-seronegative.

This chain uses TRBV5-1 with TRBJ2-6; 10 bases are shared with TRBD1. J was trimmed by 0 bases and V by 5 bases; bases with no gene match: 8. Germline V gene data show CDR1 as SGHRS and CDR2 as YFSETQ. The CDR3 is 18 residues long. The CDR3 DNA sequence: TGCGCCAGCAGTCGCGACAGGGGGCTCAACTCTGGGGCCAACGTCCTGACTTTC. Translation gives CASSRDRGLNSGANVLTF. The entire variable domain, with the rest obtained from reference TRBV5-1 and TRBJ2-6, is as follows: KAGVTQTPRYLIKTRGQQVTLSCSPISGHRSVSWYQQTPGQGLQFLFEYFSETQRNKGNFPGRFSGRQFSNSRSEMNVSTLELGDSALYLCASSRDRGLNSGANVLTFGAGSRLTVL.

This clone was seen more than once but under ten times. The rearrangement joins TRBV5-1 to TRBJ1-1, with 7 bases lining up with TRBD1. The length of the CDR3 is 14 residues. V was pared by 3 bases and J by 5 bases, with 7 bases of the junction left unmatched. CDR1 is SGHRS and CDR2 is YFSETQ in the germline V gene. The CDR3 loop is CASSSGQAGTEAFF. The CDR3 DNA sequence: TGCGCCAGCAGCTCTGGACAGGCGGGGACTGAAGCTTTCTTT.

A few counts support this clone. The chain carries TRBV7-3 and TRBJ2-2; TRBD1 matches at 8 bases. The V gene end was trimmed by 4 bases and the J gene end by 4 bases; junction bases not matched to a gene: 17. Germline CDR1 reads SGHTA; CDR2 reads FQGTGA. The CDR3 covers 19 residues. CDR3 nucleotide sequence: TGTGCCAGCAGCTCAGGGGCCATCGGACAGGGATCGGCCACCGGGGAGCTGTTTTTT. Its translation: CASSSGAIGQGSATGELFF.

V gene TRBV4-1 combines with J gene TRBJ2-1; maybe TRBD2 (6 bases). This CDR3 has 18 residues. The V gene lost 0 bases and the J gene lost 0 bases, with 15 bases spanning the gap. The V gene's germline CDR1 is MGHRA and CDR2 YSYEKL. The CDR3 sequence is CASSQDLERGLSYNEQFF. CDR3 bases: TGCGCCAGCAGCCAAGATCTGGAAAGGGGACTCTCCTACAATGAGCAGTTCTTC.

CDR3 nucleotide sequence: TGTGCCAGCAGCTCTCAGGCTCGGACTGAAGCTTTCTTT. Protein product: CASSSQARTEAFF. The chain combines TRBV7-2 with TRBJ1-1; D gene unclear. Trimming removed 4 bases from V and 5 bases from J, with 11 bases in between. This CDR3 spans 13 amino acids. Germline values: CDR1 SGHTA, CDR2 FQGNSA.

This chain uses TRBV2 with TRBJ2-1, with 11 bases that match TRBD2. Germline CDR1 SNHLY, CDR2 FYNNEI. V was clipped by 6 bases and J by 15 bases; unmatched bases: 16. CDR3 length: 15 residues. The CDR3 sequence: CASRERLAGGSGGFF. Here the CDR3 DNA reads TGTGCCAGCAGGGAACGGCTAGCGGGGGGTAGTGGGGGGTTCTTC.

V and J are TRBV2 and TRBJ1-2; 8 nucleotides agree with TRBD1. Trimming cost V 1 base and J 5 bases; bases outside gene matches: 6. Germline assignment: CDR1 SNHLY and CDR2 FYNNEI. The CDR3 contains 15 residues. The CDR3 reads CASSEVVGQGYGYTF. The CDR3 DNA reads TGTGCCAGCAGTGAAGTTGTAGGACAGGGTTATGGCTACACCTTC.

In its sample, this clone was seen a few times. This chain connects TRBV7-2 to TRBJ1-6; D is uncertain. Trimming stripped 1 base from V and 10 bases from J, with 8 bases between. The V gene's germline CDR1 is SGHTA and CDR2 FQGNSA. The CDR3 consists of 13 residues. CDR3 DNA: TGTGCCAGCAGCTTAGTGGCTTGGTCACCCCTCCACTTT. Residues: CASSLVAWSPLHF.

This clone was counted a single time. The genes are TRBV2 and TRBJ2-5; 9 bases are shared with TRBD1. After removal of 3 bases from V and 0 bases from J, the junction contained 8 bases not matched to a gene. This CDR3 spans 17 amino acids. CDR1 and CDR2 from the germline V gene are SNHLY and FYNNEI. CDR3 sequence (DNA): TGTGCCAGCAGTGATACAGGGACAGGGATACACCAAGAGACCCAGTACTTC. Translated: CASSDTGTGIHQETQYF.

CDR3: CASSFDTQLAGAQYF. For the CDR3, the DNA is TGTGCCAGCAGCTTCGACACCCAACTAGCGGGGGCGCAGTATTTT. This chain uses TRBV7-8 with TRBJ2-3, with TRBD2 matching 11 bases. Germline trimming cut 3 bases from V and 10 bases from J; bases unmatched to any gene: 9. The CDR3 loop spans 15 amino acids. The germline V gene encodes CDR1 SGHVS and CDR2 FQNEAQ.

The CDR3 region has the DNA TGTGCCAGCAGCGTAGGCGGGTCGGGGGTCACTTCACCCCTCCACTTT. It yields the protein CASSVGGSGVTSPLHF. V and J are TRBV9 and TRBJ1-6; D might be TRBD1 (5 bases). Germline V gene data show CDR1 as SGDLS and CDR2 as YYNGEE. This CDR3 is built from 16 residues. V dropped 0 bases and J dropped 9 bases, with 16 bases sitting between them.

The J gene is TRBJ2-7, the V gene TRBV4-1, with 8 positions matching TRBD1. V was pared by 5 bases and J by 3 bases, with 9 bases of the junction left unmatched. This CDR3 contains 15 residues. The germline CDR1 and CDR2 sequences are MGHRA and YSYEKL. The CDR3 DNA reads as TGCGCCAGCAGCGACCGGGACAGGAAGGTCTACGAGCAGTACTTC. Amino acid sequence: CASSDRDRKVYEQYF.

The chain joins TRBV6-6 to TRBJ2-7; 10 positions agree with TRBD1. Germline-derived CDR1 and CDR2 are MNHNY and SVGAGI (reference sequence). The CDR3 runs 13 residues. The J segment lost 7 bases and the V segment lost 6 bases, leaving 6 bases of the junction unmatched. CDR3 sequence (DNA): TGTGCCAGCAGAACGGGACAGGGGAAGGAGCAGTACTTC. Encoded protein: CASRTGQGKEQYF.

V gene TRBV10-1 combines with J gene TRBJ2-7; D is perhaps TRBD1 (5 bases). CDR3 length: 13 residues. CDR1 and CDR2 from the germline V gene are WNHNN and SYGVQD (reference sequence). The germline V and J ends were trimmed by 6 bases and 3 bases, with 12 bases remaining between them. The CDR3 DNA follows: TGCGCCAGCAGGGGGCAGAAGAACTACGAGCAGTACTTC. Amino acid sequence: CASRGQKNYEQYF.

This chain joins TRBV28 and TRBJ2-5; D not resolved. The ends were cut back, 8 bases at V and 1 base at J, with 8 bases in the middle. CDR1 is MDHEN, CDR2 SYDVKM, per germline. The CDR3 extends over 12 amino acids. The CDR3 loop is CASSTAQETQYF. Written as DNA, the CDR3 is TGTGCCAGCTCAACAGCCCAAGAGACCCAGTACTTC.

This clone appeared a few times. The genes are TRBV28 and TRBJ1-1; no clear D gene. The CDR3 runs to 14 residues. The ends were cut back, 2 bases at V and 1 base at J, with 8 bases in the middle. CDR1 and CDR2 (germline): MDHEN, SYDVKM. Written as DNA, the CDR3 is TGTGCCAGCAGTTTAGTCCCGCGGAACACTGAAGCTTTCTTT. This encodes CASSLVPRNTEAFF.

The chain recombines TRBV25-1 with TRBJ2-1, with TRBD2 matching over 10 bases. V dropped 1 base and J dropped 6; count of bases not matched to a gene: 3. Germline V gene data show CDR1 as MGHDK and CDR2 as SYGVNS. The CDR3 length is 15 residues. DNA for the CDR3: TGTGCCAGCAGTGAATCGCTAGCGGGGGTCAATGAGCAGTTCTTC. This translates into CASSESLAGVNEQFF.

J is TRBJ1-5 and V is TRBV27; 8 nucleotides line up with TRBD1. J lost 0 bases, V lost 5 bases, and 6 bases had no gene match. The CDR3 runs 16 residues. The germline CDR1 and CDR2 sequences are MNHEY and SMNVEV (reference sequence). The CDR3 nucleotides are TGTGCCAGCAGTAAGACAGGGGATTATAGCAATCAGCCCCAGCATTTT. Translating gives CASSKTGDYSNQPQHF.

The rearrangement uses TRBV27 and TRBJ2-2; no reliable D call. The V end was cut by 6 bases, the J end by 7 bases, with 12 bases between. The CDR3 extends over 13 amino acids. Germline-derived CDR1 and CDR2 are MNHEY and SMNVEV (reference sequence). CDR3 sequence reads: CASSQLVGGELFF. The CDR3 region has the DNA TGTGCCAGCAGCCAACTGGTCGGCGGGGAGCTGTTTTTT.

The V gene is TRBV18, the J gene TRBJ2-7, with D tentatively TRBD2 (6 bases). The germline CDR1 and CDR2 sequences are KGHSH and LQKENI. CDR3 length equals 14 residues. The V and J ends lost 6 bases and 0 bases respectively, with 12 bases between them. The CDR3, as DNA: TGTGCCAGCTCCAGCGGGCGGAACTCCTACGAGCAGTACTTC. Its translation is CASSSGRNSYEQYF.

The V gene is TRBV5-1, the J gene TRBJ2-3, with TRBD2 matching over 9 bases. This CDR3 contains 19 residues. Germline trimming cut 1 base from V and 1 base from J; bases unmatched to any gene: 13. CDR1 SGHRS and CDR2 YFSETQ come from the germline V gene. CDR3 in amino acids: CASSLTLRGGLSGTDTQYF. In DNA, the CDR3 is TGCGCCAGCAGCTTGACCCTGCGGGGGGGGCTATCGGGCACAGATACGCAGTATTTT.

The chain couples TRBV28 to TRBJ2-3; 7 positions match TRBD1. The DNA end favors TRBJ1-5, so the J call may be wrong. Germline CDR1 is MDHEN and CDR2 is SYDVKM. The CDR3 runs to 14 residues. The CDR3 sequence: CASKGGGAVSGQHF. The CDR3 DNA sequence: TGTGCCAGCAAAGGAGGGGGCGCGGTAAGCGGGCAGCATTTT.

In its sample, this clone was seen once. V usage is TRBV6-5 and J usage is TRBJ1-1, with TRBD1 matching 8 bases. This CDR3 comprises 13 residues. The ends lost 6 bases at V and 3 bases at J; junction bases unmatched: 3. Looked up from germline, CDR1 is MNHEY and CDR2 is SVGAGI. For the CDR3, the DNA is TGTGCCAGCAGCCGACAGGGGCACACTGAAGCTTTCTTT. Translation: CASSRQGHTEAFF.

CDR3 nucleotides: TGTGCCACCAGCCGTGGACAGGGCAGCACAGATACGCAGTATTTT. The encoded protein is CATSRGQGSTDTQYF. The chain is built from TRBV15 and TRBJ2-3; 8 bases map to TRBD1. J lost 0 bases, V lost 5 bases, and 4 bases had no gene match. CDR3 length: 15 residues. From germline, CDR1 is LNHNV and CDR2 YYDKDF (reference sequence).

The rearrangement links TRBV6-1 to TRBJ1-1; D is possibly TRBD1 (5 bases). This CDR3 spans 14 amino acids. Germline V lookup: CDR1 MNHNS, CDR2 SASEGT. Trimming cost V 6 bases and J 7 bases, with 18 bases left between them. The CDR3 reads CASSRGSSGVEAFF. CDR3 nucleotides: TGTGCCAGCAGCCGGGGGTCGAGTGGCGTTGAAGCTTTCTTT.

V gene TRBV6-1 combines with J gene TRBJ1-2; 8 bases match TRBD1. The CDR3 length is 15 residues. J lost 8 bases, V lost 1 base, and 9 bases had no gene match. CDR1 MNHNS and CDR2 SASEGT come from the germline V gene. CDR3 residues: CASSEDQGAHWGYTF. CDR3 DNA: TGTGCCAGCAGTGAAGATCAGGGGGCGCATTGGGGCTACACCTTC.

CDR3 DNA: TGTGCCAGCAGTCTTCGAAGCACCCGAATGAACACTGAAGCTTTCTTT. Encoded protein: CASSLRSTRMNTEAFF. The chain links TRBV5-6 to TRBJ1-1, with no clear D. The CDR3 spans 16 residues. V lost 5 bases, J lost 0 bases, and 17 bases lay in between. CDR1 is SGHDT, CDR2 YYEEEE, per germline.